This TCR beta chain was identified in a study of radiation and T cells in renal cell carcinoma. Assay used: immunoSEQ multiplex PCR; TCRdb lists only in-frame clones, some missing. Of about 130,000 clones in the sample, around 90% were seen once. The CDR3 length is 16 residues. Germline lookup yields CDR1 SGHRS and CDR2 YFSETQ. The ends were cut back, 0 bases at V and 1 base at J, with 10 bases in the middle. Time point denoted: blood 2 weeks post-SBRT. Treatment denoted: 15 Gy SBRT to primary tumor, nephrectomy 4 weeks later. The sample consisted of blood, taken from a patient whose treatment included radiotherapy and nephrectomy. This rearrangement joins TRBV5-1 to TRBJ2-2; possibly TRBD2 for D (6 bases). The sequence was collected from a woman aged 70-85 years with renal cell carcinoma. CDR3 bases: TGCGCCAGCAGCTTGGCCGGGACTTTGAACACCGGGGAGCTGTTTTTT. Protein product: CASSLAGTLNTGELFF. Full variable domain (missing parts from reference TRBV5-1 and TRBJ2-2): KAGVTQTPRYLIKTRGQQVTLSCSPISGHRSVSWYQQTPGQGLQFLFEYFSETQRNKGNFPGRFSGRQFSNSRSEMNVSTLELGDSALYLCASSLAGTLNTGELFFGEGSRLTVL.